A selection of T cell receptor beta chains follows, all from one sample in a study of T cell responses to AZD1222 COVID-19 vaccine. Assay used: immunoSEQ multiplex PCR; TCRdb lists only in-frame clones, some missing. There are roughly 95,000 clones in the sample; 88% occur only once, and about 2.9% lies in the top ten. Sequences were derived from peripheral blood, sampled on day 0 of AZD1222 vaccination. The receptors come from an adult in good health. CDR3s include the opening cysteine and the closing phenylalanine or tryptophan. Only part of the rows carry a size: once, few, many, or a class if the clone is expanded.

14	NA	TRBV12-5	CASGLGASSTEAFF
13	NA	TRBV15	CATSTDRGNTIYF
14	NA	TRBV6-5	CASTASGDNSPLHF
13	NA	TRBV5-5	CASSLEAAYEQYF
16	NA	TRBV18	CASSPRGEQGNTEAFF
13	once	TRBV11-2	CASSLGYKETQYF
10	NA	TRBV20-1	CSASPQPQHF
18	NA	TRBV28	CASSLAGGGISGDTEAFF
16	NA	TRBV11-2	CASSLVGAKGNNEQFF
14	once	TRBV6-5	CASTRTGVNTEAFF
15	NA	TRBV5-1	CASSLGQGGTDTQYF
14	once	TRBV30	CAWRQLQSTDTQYF
15	few	TRBV7-3	CASSLGPEGTHEQYF
17	once	TRBV1	CTSSQQSGGLAGVEQFF
9	NA	TRBV29-1	CSVADGYTF
15	NA	TRBV25-1	CASSESGPYTDTQYF
16	NA	TRBV5-6	CASSPGDLAVSYEQYF
14	few	TRBV28	CASSLVGGNQPQHF
10	once	TRBV29-1	CSVVWGEQFF
15	NA	TRBV5-1	CASSIQRGTEGTQYF
13	NA	TRBV7-9	CASSPTANTEAFF
15	NA	TRBV27	CASSWTSGRLYEQYF
17	NA	TRBV28	CASSSPNGVAGYYEQYF
15	NA	TRBV27	CASSPRGYTNEKLFF
13	few	TRBV6-5	CASSRDYAYEQYF
13	NA	TRBV29-1	CSGTLGTNEKLFF
16	NA	TRBV28	CASSLRREGHSDTQYF
17	few	TRBV30	CAWSPHKAGRRSYEQYF
15	NA	TRBV7-2	CASSFTSGRLGTQYF
14	NA	TRBV6-5	CASSYSGGNYGYTF
15	NA	TRBV5-1	CASTSVTANTGELFF
14	NA	TRBV5-1	CASSPGLAHYEQYF
11	NA	TRBV2	CAIPREDGYTF
15	NA	TRBV5-1	CASSQEIGTSGKQFF
15	NA	TRBV24-1	CATSDLSPFQETQYF
15	once	TRBV6-2/TRBV6-3	CASSSAGWDTGELFF
15	NA	TRBV28	CASSFRLLAWQPQHF
15	NA	TRBV6-5	CASRQTGNRGNTIYF
12	once	TRBV3-1/TRBV3-2	CASSQDWGQQYF
16	NA	TRBV13	CASRLGFMREAHEQYF
14	NA	TRBV9	CASSEGPGGQPQHF
13	NA	TRBV27	CASHTAGANVLTF
17	NA	TRBV27	CASRPYPTSGTYNEQFF
15	NA	TRBV30	CAWTIGGIAKNIQYF